The rows below give T cell receptor beta chains drawn from one sample of a study of blood T cell repertoires in COVID-19. The data were produced by immunoSEQ multiplex PCR, yet TCRdb's version contains in-frame clones alone and is incomplete. The table lists some 38,000 clones, around 80% of them singletons, with 16% in the top ten. Sequencing was done on a sample of peripheral blood. These receptors originate from a man aged 65 to 79 with acute or convalescent COVID-19. The CDR3 runs from the conserved cysteine through the conserved F or W. The order of the fields is J gene, V gene, clone size, D gene, CDR3 protein, CDR3 DNA. D genes are given only for firm matches. Size is stated for part of the rows, as once, few or many counts, or as a class when the clone is expanded.

TRBJ1-1 TRBV7-2 NA NA CASSSYRALMNTEAFF TGTGCCAGCAGCTCTTACAGGGCATTAATGAACACTGAAGCTTTCTTT
TRBJ2-1 TRBV5-6 NA NA CASSLWHPSELATPREFF TGTGCCAGCAGCTTGTGGCACCCCTCGGAACTAGCCACACCGCGGGAGTTCTTC
TRBJ1-5 TRBV27 NA NA CASRMHWVGVGLNQPQHF TGTGCCAGCAGAATGCATTGGGTAGGGGTGGGTCTCAATCAGCCCCAGCATTTT
TRBJ1-1 TRBV28 NA NA CASSLRLNTEAFF TGTGCCAGCAGTTTACGGTTGAACACTGAAGCTTTCTTT
TRBJ2-5 TRBV5-1 NA NA CASSKGTRQETQYF TGCGCCAGCAGCAAAGGGACAAGACAAGAGACCCAGTACTTC
TRBJ1-1 TRBV7-8 NA TRBD1 CASSLASGTGDTEAFF TGTGCCAGCAGCTTAGCGTCCGGGACAGGGGACACTGAAGCTTTCTTT
TRBJ2-1 TRBV30 few NA CAWLGHINEQFF TGTGCCTGGTTGGGACATATCAATGAGCAGTTCTTC
TRBJ2-7 TRBV6-6 NA TRBD1 CASSYSAGQAYEQYF TGTGCCAGCAGTTACTCCGCGGGACAGGCCTACGAGCAGTACTTC
TRBJ1-4 TRBV10-2 NA NA CASSEPRGGEREKLFF TGCGCCAGCAGTGAGCCTCGAGGGGGGGAACGTGAAAAACTGTTTTTT
TRBJ1-3 TRBV4-3 NA NA CASSQDPPAGAGNTIYF TGCGCCAGCAGCCAAGACCCCCCGGCGGGAGCGGGAAACACCATATATTTT
TRBJ1-5 TRBV7-2 once NA CASSDRAGFNQPQHF TGTGCCAGCAGCGACCGGGCGGGGTTCAATCAGCCCCAGCATTTT
TRBJ2-7 TRBV28 NA NA CASSPWTASYEQYF TGTGCCAGCAGTCCCTGGACAGCCTCCTACGAGCAGTACTTC
TRBJ1-5 TRBV4-3 NA TRBD1 CASSQDHRGYQPQHF TGCGCCAGCAGCCAAGATCACAGGGGATATCAGCCCCAGCATTTT
TRBJ1-5 TRBV19 NA TRBD1 CASSDREGGQPQHF TGTGCCAGTAGTGACAGGGAAGGGGGACAGCCCCAGCATTTT
TRBJ1-2 TRBV6-5 NA NA CASSYSDRQPYTF TGTGCCAGCAGTTACTCAGACAGGCAACCCTACACCTTC
TRBJ2-4 TRBV7-2 once NA CASSFQGQAKNIQYF TGTGCCAGCAGCTTCCAGGGGCAGGCCAAAAACATTCAGTACTTC
TRBJ1-3 TRBV4-2 NA NA CASSQDWSQTGNTIYF TGTGCCAGCAGCCAAGATTGGAGCCAAACTGGAAACACCATATATTTT
TRBJ2-7 TRBV28 NA NA CASSSPGVIYEQYF TGTGCCAGCAGTTCTCCCGGGGTAATCTACGAGCAGTACTTC
TRBJ2-1 TRBV5-5 once NA CASSLAVLDVNEQFF TGTGCCAGCAGCTTGGCCGTCCTAGATGTCAATGAGCAGTTCTTC
TRBJ1-2 TRBV28 NA TRBD1 CASSLALYRGSEYGYTF TGTGCCAGCAGTTTAGCCCTATACAGGGGGTCTGAATATGGCTACACCTTC
TRBJ2-7 TRBV3-1/TRBV3-2 NA TRBD1 CASSRGTGVDEQYF TGTGCCAGCAGCCGAGGGACAGGGGTCGACGAGCAGTACTTC
TRBJ2-7 TRBV6-2/TRBV6-3 NA TRBD2 CASSRTSGRPYEQYF TGTGCCAGCAGTCGGACTAGCGGGAGGCCCTACGAGCAGTACTTC
TRBJ2-5 TRBV7-2 NA NA CASSLASGAVETQYF TGTGCCAGCAGCTTAGCTAGCGGCGCGGTGGAGACCCAGTACTTC
TRBJ1-5 TRBV19 NA NA CASSIDTGNSNQPQHF TGTGCCAGTAGTATAGATACAGGGAATAGCAATCAGCCCCAGCATTTT
TRBJ2-5 TRBV20-1 NA TRBD2 CSASTSGGETQYF TGCAGTGCTAGTACTAGCGGTGGGGAGACCCAGTACTTC
TRBJ2-1 TRBV7-2 NA TRBD2 CASSPTSGSYNEQFF TGTGCCAGCAGTCCTACTAGCGGGAGTTACAATGAGCAGTTCTTC
TRBJ1-1 TRBV19 NA TRBD1 CASSSGGGYTEAFF TGTGCCAGTAGTAGTGGAGGGGGCTACACTGAAGCTTTCTTT
TRBJ2-7 TRBV15 NA TRBD1 CATRLTGTGSYEQYF TGTGCCACCAGGTTGACCGGGACAGGGAGCTACGAGCAGTACTTC
TRBJ2-1 TRBV6-2/TRBV6-3 NA TRBD1 CASSYSRQGSYNEQFF TGTGCCAGCAGTTACTCCCGACAGGGTTCCTACAATGAGCAGTTCTTC
TRBJ1-2 TRBV5-6 NA TRBD1 CASSYRQGAANYGYTF TGTGCCAGCAGCTATAGACAGGGGGCGGCTAACTATGGCTACACCTTC
TRBJ2-7 TRBV10-3 NA TRBD2 CAISEPAGTSGYEQYF TGTGCCATCAGTGAGCCCGCCGGGACTAGCGGCTACGAGCAGTACTTC
TRBJ2-3 TRBV10-1 NA TRBD2 CASSEFASGYNTQYF TGCGCCAGCAGTGAGTTTGCTAGCGGTTATAATACGCAGTATTTT
TRBJ1-6 TRBV7-8 few TRBD1 CASSFRGPNSPLHF TGTGCCAGCAGCTTCAGGGGGCCGAATTCACCCCTCCACTTT
TRBJ2-7 TRBV6-2/TRBV6-3 once NA CASSYSTRAVPSYEQYF TGTGCCAGCAGTTACTCGACGCGGGCTGTTCCCTCCTACGAGCAGTACTTC
TRBJ2-7 TRBV7-9 NA NA CASSFGQSYYEQYF TGTGCCAGCAGCTTCGGACAGAGTTACTACGAGCAGTACTTC
TRBJ2-7 TRBV21-1 NA NA CASSKARLSSGSSYEQYF TGTGCCAGCAGCAAAGCCCGCCTTTCAAGCGGGAGCTCCTACGAGCAGTACTTC
TRBJ1-5 TRBV10-2 NA TRBD1 CASSESAGGQPQHF TGCGCCAGCAGTGAGTCGGCAGGGGGTCAGCCCCAGCATTTT
TRBJ1-1 TRBV28 NA NA CASSFGGNTEAFF TGTGCCAGCAGTTTCGGGGGGAACACTGAAGCTTTCTTT
TRBJ2-7 TRBV5-6 once NA CASSLLRDREYF TGTGCCAGCAGCTTGCTCCGGGATCGGGAGTACTTC
TRBJ1-1 TRBV6-6 NA NA CASSYSGGSPEAFF TGTGCCAGCAGTTACTCGGGGGGATCCCCTGAAGCTTTCTTT
TRBJ1-5 TRBV19 NA NA CASSIEHRGNQPQHF TGTGCCAGTAGTATAGAACACAGGGGCAATCAGCCCCAGCATTTT
TRBJ1-2 TRBV7-8 NA TRBD1 CASSSRSTGLSDGYTF TGTGCCAGCAGCTCGCGTTCGACAGGGCTTTCCGATGGCTACACCTTC
TRBJ1-1 TRBV10-1 few TRBD1 CASSRGSGGEAFF TGCGCCAGCAGCAGGGGGTCAGGAGGTGAAGCTTTCTTT
TRBJ2-7 TRBV6-1 NA NA CASSEPGQQYF TGTGCCAGCAGTGAACCAGGGCAGCAGTACTTC
TRBJ2-7 TRBV7-9 few NA CASSYPRETWTASSYEQYF TGTGCCAGCAGCTATCCTAGGGAGACCTGGACAGCGAGCTCCTACGAGCAGTACTTC
TRBJ2-7 TRBV7-9 once NA CASSLLGYEQYF TGTGCCAGCAGCTTACTCGGCTACGAGCAGTACTTC
TRBJ1-2 TRBV11-3 NA TRBD1 CASSLDVKGASYGYTF TGTGCCAGCAGCTTAGATGTAAAGGGGGCGAGCTATGGCTACACCTTC
TRBJ2-1 TRBV7-8 once NA CASPPRNEQFF TGTGCCAGCCCCCCTCGCAATGAGCAGTTCTTC
TRBJ2-7 TRBV11-2 NA NA CASRSLQGARYEQYF TGTGCCAGCAGGTCACTACAGGGAGCTCGCTACGAGCAGTACTTC
TRBJ1-6 TRBV27 NA NA CASSSNRVMNSPLHF TGTGCCAGCAGTTCAAACAGGGTTATGAATTCACCCCTCCACTTT
TRBJ2-1 TRBV27 medium-sized TRBD2 CASSGRTSGGEWFF TGTGCCAGCAGTGGTCGGACTAGCGGGGGGGAATGGTTCTTC
TRBJ2-5 TRBV20-1 few TRBD2 CSASYGLADEKETQYF TGCAGTGCTAGTTATGGACTAGCGGACGAAAAGGAGACCCAGTACTTC
TRBJ1-2 TRBV2 NA NA CASSEDRNYGYTF TGTGCCAGCAGTGAAGACAGGAACTATGGCTACACCTTC
TRBJ2-3 TRBV4-1 NA TRBD1 CASSLTFARQGSTDTQYF TGCGCCAGCAGCCTTACCTTCGCCCGACAGGGTAGTACAGATACGCAGTATTTT
TRBJ2-1 TRBV6-2/TRBV6-3 NA TRBD2 CAGSYTGTRIYNEQFF TGTGCCGGCAGTTACACGGGGACTAGGATCTACAATGAGCAGTTCTTC
TRBJ2-7 TRBV30 NA TRBD1 CAWSGQGAYEQYF TGTGCCTGGAGTGGACAGGGCGCCTACGAGCAGTACTTC
TRBJ1-5 TRBV6-8 NA NA CASSYAPLNQPQHF TGTGCCAGCAGTTACGCGCCTCTCAATCAGCCCCAGCATTTT
TRBJ1-5 TRBV25-1 NA TRBD1 CASSDQGAVQPQHF TGTGCCAGCAGTGATCAGGGGGCGGTTCAGCCCCAGCATTTT
TRBJ1-1 TRBV7-2 NA NA CASSQNGAGVTEAFF TGTGCCAGCAGTCAGAACGGGGCAGGGGTCACTGAAGCTTTCTTT